This T cell receptor (beta chain) appears in the sequencing data of a study of Ad26.COV2.S vaccination and SARS-CoV-2 variants. Study details: Ad26.COV2.S shots went into the muscle once or twice, 56 days apart. Study results and caveats: Considerable breadth of spike-specific CD8+ and CD4+ T cell responses has reportedly been documented following vaccination. The study found similar non-spike TCR breadth in vaccine and placebo recipients.

The method was immunoSEQ multiplex PCR; TCRdb's version includes in-frame clones alone and lacks a portion of them. The sample lists around 340,000 clones, approximately 90% occurring once. Treatment denoted: some 20 received Ad26.COV2.S at low or high dose, single or two shots; about 5 received placebo; per-sample allocation not given. Sampling was done on day 63 after the first vaccine or placebo injection. Worth noting for this clone: Its matching antigen is unknown.

Trimming took 5 bases from V and 4 from J; bases not matched to a gene: 14. Germline CDR1 MDHEN, CDR2 SYDVKM. The CDR3 loop spans 17 amino acids. Sequenced material: peripheral blood, taken in a trial of Ad26.COV2.S vaccine versus placebo. The receptor's source is a person aged 18 to 59 who received the Ad26.COV2.S COVID-19 vaccine or a placebo. The V call is TRBV28, the J call TRBJ2-7, with 10 bases that match TRBD1. The CDR3 protein is CASSRLSPRDRGYEQYF. For the CDR3, the DNA is TGTGCCAGCAGTCGACTCTCCCCACGGGACAGGGGATACGAGCAGTACTTC.